Presented here are 27 T cell receptor beta chains from one specimen sequenced in a study of blood T cell repertoires in COVID-19. The method was immunoSEQ multiplex PCR; TCRdb's version includes in-frame clones alone and lacks a portion of them. The sample lists about 180,000 clones, about 88% occurring once. Sequenced: peripheral blood. The receptors were sampled from a young woman with active or convalescent COVID-19.

DNA of the CDR3: TGCGCCAGCAGCTTTGGTCCTATTACGGATGGCTACACCTTC. This codes for CASSFGPITDGYTF. The chain links TRBV5-1 to TRBJ1-2; D not resolved. CDR1 and CDR2 from the germline V gene are SGHRS and YFSETQ. V was cut by 2 bases and J by 6 bases, with 14 bases left in between. This CDR3 is 14 amino acids long.

This rearrangement joins TRBV10-1 to TRBJ1-5, with D perhaps TRBD1 (5 bases). CDR3 length equals 14 residues. The germline gives CDR1 WNHNN, CDR2 SYGVQD (reference sequence). The V end was cut by 7 bases, the J end by 3 bases, with 13 bases between. This chain's CDR3 is CASTLGGYNQPQHF. The DNA of the CDR3 is TGCGCCAGCACCTTGGGGGGGTACAATCAGCCCCAGCATTTT.

This chain uses TRBV6-5 with TRBJ1-1; TRBD1 is a possible D gene (5 bases). V was cut by 7 bases and J by 6 bases, with 15 bases left in between. The CDR3 totals 13 residues. The germline gives CDR1 MNHEY, CDR2 SVGAGI. CDR3 protein: CASTLQGGAEAFF. The CDR3 coding sequence is TGTGCCAGCACTCTCCAGGGTGGGGCTGAAGCTTTCTTT.

This rearrangement joins TRBV6-5 to TRBJ2-7; tentative D call: TRBD1 (6 bases). The ends were cut back, 2 bases at V and 5 bases at J, with 13 bases in the middle. The CDR3 loop spans 14 amino acids. Per germline, CDR1 MNHEY and CDR2 SVGAGI. This chain's CDR3 is CASSYKRGIHEQYF. The DNA for the CDR3 is TGTGCCAGCAGTTACAAAAGGGGGATACACGAGCAGTACTTC.

The V call is TRBV7-9, the J call TRBJ2-5, with 8 bases that match TRBD1. Germline CDR1 is SEHNR and CDR2 is FQNEAQ (reference sequence). The CDR3 consists of 14 residues. V lost 4 bases, J lost 1 base, and 2 bases stayed unmatched. The CDR3 sequence is CASSWGTGQETQYF. CDR3 DNA sequence: TGTGCCAGCAGCTGGGGGACAGGCCAAGAGACCCAGTACTTC.

The rearrangement links TRBV3-1 (or the pseudogene TRBV3-2) to TRBJ1-3, with TRBD1 identical over 8 bases. Germline CDR1 reads LGHDT; CDR2 reads YNNKEL (reference sequence). V shed 6 bases, J shed 4 bases, and the junction held 5 bases outside the gene matches. CDR3 length equals 14 residues. The chain's CDR3 is CASRPTGGGNTIYF. CDR3 DNA: TGTGCCAGCAGACCTACAGGGGGAGGAAACACCATATATTTT.

This clone was seen once. The chain combines TRBV10-3 with TRBJ1-2, with D hard to call. The CDR3 is 15 residues long. Germline V gene sequence: CDR1 ENHRY, CDR2 SYGVKD. V was shortened by 3 bases and J by 8 bases, with 19 bases between the two germline ends. The CDR3 DNA follows: TGTGCCATCAGTGATGATGACATTATCCATGGGGGCTACACCTTC. Translated, it gives CAISDDDIIHGGYTF.

This clone came up a few times. The chain carries TRBV2 and TRBJ1-1; a weak D match, TRBD1 (5 bases). The CDR3 sequence is 16 residues long. V was pared by 2 bases and J by 6 bases, with 19 bases between. CDR1 and CDR2 (germline): SNHLY, FYNNEI. The CDR3 protein is CASSELGAFRVAEAFF. The DNA of the CDR3 is TGTGCCAGCAGTGAATTAGGGGCGTTTAGGGTCGCTGAAGCTTTCTTT.

The chain employs TRBV10-1 and TRBJ2-5, with D maybe TRBD1 (5 bases). The CDR3 is made up of 14 amino acids. V shed 5 bases and J shed 2 bases, with 12 bases lying between them. Germline CDR1 and CDR2: WNHNN and SYGVQD (reference sequence). The CDR3: CASSTGRTQETQYF. CDR3 DNA sequence: TGCGCCAGCAGTACCGGACGGACACAAGAGACCCAGTACTTC.

The V call is TRBV7-8, the J call TRBJ2-7; the match to TRBD1 covers 7 bases. From germline, CDR1 is SGHVS and CDR2 FQNEAQ. The J segment lost 6 bases and the V segment lost 4 bases, leaving 12 bases of the junction unmatched. The CDR3 runs to 15 residues. DNA for the CDR3: TGTGCCAGCAGCTCCGAAAAGCTAACAGGGGCCGAGCAGTACTTC. Amino acids: CASSSEKLTGAEQYF.

The chain recombines TRBV6-5 with TRBJ2-1; TRBD2 might be the D (5 bases). Germline V gene sequence: CDR1 MNHEY, CDR2 SVGAGI. V was pared by 2 bases and J by 2 bases, with 7 bases between. This CDR3 spans 14 amino acids. DNA of the CDR3: TGTGCCAGCAGTTACGGGAGCACCTACAATGAGCAGTTCTTC. It translates to CASSYGSTYNEQFF.

The chain couples TRBV2 to TRBJ1-6; 8 bases agree with TRBD1. CDR3 length equals 17 residues. V was clipped by 6 bases and J by 7 bases; unmatched bases: 14. Germline CDR1 SNHLY, CDR2 FYNNEI. CDR3 protein: CASSQTGRQGSNSPLHF. In DNA, the CDR3 is TGTGCCAGCAGCCAAACGGGGAGACAGGGGTCAAATTCACCCCTCCACTTT.

The chain is built from TRBV27 and TRBJ2-1; D perhaps matches TRBD2 (6 bases). With 0 bases removed from V and 4 bases from J, the gap between germline ends came to 10 bases. The CDR3 loop spans 15 amino acids. Germline assignment: CDR1 MNHEY and CDR2 SMNVEV (reference sequence). CDR3 residues: CASSLSPSVYNEQFF. For the CDR3, the DNA is TGTGCCAGCAGTTTATCCCCTAGCGTTTACAATGAGCAGTTCTTC.

The J gene is TRBJ2-1, the V gene TRBV11-1, with 7 bases matching TRBD2. Trimming removed 1 base from V and 10 bases from J; junction bases left unmatched: 4. The CDR3 spans 13 residues. Germline V gives CDR1 SGHAT, CDR2 FQDESV (reference sequence). The CDR3 loop is CASSLGLASEQFF. For the CDR3, the DNA is TGTGCCAGCAGCTTAGGACTAGCTAGCGAGCAGTTCTTC. Supplemented by reference TRBV11-1 and TRBJ2-1, the full variable domain reads EAEVAQSPRYKITEKSQAVAFWCDPISGHATLYWYRQILGQGPELLVQFQDESVVDDSQLPKDRFSAERLKGVDSTLKIQPAELGDSAMYLCASSLGLASEQFFGPGTRLTVL.

The chain carries TRBV18 and TRBJ1-1; the D is unclear. V lost 6 bases to trimming and J lost 1 base, with 9 bases between them. Germline V gene sequence: CDR1 KGHSH, CDR2 LQKENI. The CDR3 loop spans 13 amino acids. The CDR3 region has the DNA TGTGCCAGCTCCGGAGGGAAGAACACTGAAGCTTTCTTT. Its translation is CASSGGKNTEAFF.

The genes are TRBV21-1 and TRBJ2-1; the D call TRBD2 from the table was never checked on the DNA. TRBV21-1 corresponds to a pseudogene. This CDR3 is built from 13 residues. The chain's CDR3 is CASSKSSYNEQFF. In nucleotides, the CDR3 is TGTGCCAGCAGCAAGAGCTCCTACAATGAGCAGTTCTTC.

The chain carries TRBV11-2 and TRBJ2-7; D possibly corresponds to TRBD2 (8 bases). Trimming left V 3 bases short and J 5 bases short, with 17 bases between. The CDR3 is made up of 15 amino acids. The germline CDR1 and CDR2 sequences are SGHAT and FQNNGV. The CDR3 protein is CASSFGSGGGNEQYF. In DNA, the CDR3 is TGTGCCAGCAGCTTCGGCTCGGGAGGGGGCAACGAGCAGTACTTC.

CDR3 sequence reads: CASSLNQPQHF. CDR3 DNA sequence: TGTGCCAGCAGCCTTAATCAGCCCCAGCATTTT. V and J are TRBV12-3 or TRBV12-4 and TRBJ1-5; D not certain. The CDR3 loop spans 11 amino acids. V lost 6 bases to trimming and J lost 4 bases, with 4 bases between them.

V is TRBV19 and J is TRBJ2-7; a weak D match, TRBD1 (6 bases). CDR1 is LNHDA and CDR2 is SQIVND in the germline V gene (reference sequence). Trimming removed 6 bases from V and 5 bases from J, with 17 bases in between. This CDR3 is built from 14 residues. The CDR3 reads CASRKVARGDEQYF. Written as DNA, the CDR3 is TGTGCCAGTAGGAAGGTGGCCAGGGGAGACGAGCAGTACTTC.

The genes are TRBV4-2 and TRBJ2-7; 10 nucleotides match TRBD2. The germline CDR1 and CDR2 sequences are LGHNA and YNFKEQ. V was clipped by 3 bases and J by 3 bases; unmatched bases: 2. CDR3 length: 14 residues. The CDR3 DNA follows: TGTGCCAGCAGCCAGAGGACTAGCGGCTACGAGCAGTACTTC. Its protein product is CASSQRTSGYEQYF.

The gene calls are TRBV7-9 and TRBJ1-3, with D unclear. V dropped 6 bases and J dropped 5 bases, with 26 bases sitting between them. This CDR3 region has 18 residues. Germline CDR1 reads SEHNR; CDR2 reads FQNEAQ (reference sequence). CDR3: CASSPEVAGKAVRNTIYF. The CDR3 DNA follows: TGTGCCAGCAGTCCGGAGGTGGCGGGGAAAGCCGTTAGAAACACCATATATTTT. Together with reference TRBV7-9 and TRBJ1-3, the CDR3 gives the full variable domain: DTGVSQNPRHKITKRGQNVTFRCDPISEHNRLYWYRQTLGQGPEFLTYFQNEAQLEKSRLLSDRFSAERPKGSFSTLEIQRTEQGDSAMYLCASSPEVAGKAVRNTIYFGEGSWLTVV.

The V gene is TRBV28, the J gene TRBJ1-2; D is undetermined. The CDR3 covers 11 residues. V lost 10 bases, J lost 5 bases, and 11 bases lay in between. The germline gives CDR1 MDHEN, CDR2 SYDVKM. The CDR3 here is CATGVSYGYTF. The CDR3 DNA follows: TGTGCCACCGGAGTCTCTTATGGCTACACCTTC.

With regard to this clone: Compared with germline, one end of the junction differs, possibly owing to a read error. J is TRBJ2-7 and V is TRBV5-8, with D perhaps matching TRBD2 (5 bases). CDR1 and CDR2 (germline): SGHTS, YDEGEE. CDR3 length equals 11 residues. The CDR3 here is CASRGDTPQSF. DNA of the CDR3: TGTGCCAGCAGGGGAGACACCCCGCAGAGCTTC.

This clone was found once. The CDR3 reads CASSQGAGSNYGYTF. The DNA of the CDR3 is TGTGCCAGCAGCCAAGGGGCGGGATCTAACTATGGCTACACCTTC. The chain is built from TRBV3-1 (or the pseudogene TRBV3-2) and TRBJ1-2; D ambiguous. V lost 1 base to trimming and J lost 0 bases, with 9 bases between them. The CDR3 consists of 15 residues. From germline, CDR1 is LGHDT and CDR2 YNNKEL (reference sequence).

This clone was seen a single time. This sequence joins TRBV6-5 and TRBJ2-5, with D perhaps TRBD1 (6 bases). The CDR3 sequence is 13 residues long. V was trimmed by 7 bases and J by 2 bases, leaving 11 bases between them. The V gene's germline CDR1 is MNHEY and CDR2 SVGAGI. This CDR3 reads CASTDRRQETQYF. In DNA, the CDR3 is TGTGCCAGCACCGACAGGAGACAAGAGACCCAGTACTTC.

The chain couples TRBV29-1 to TRBJ2-1, with 7 bases identical to TRBD1. CDR1 and CDR2 from the germline V gene are SQVTM and ANQGSEA. The J segment lost 8 bases and the V segment lost 0 bases, leaving 7 bases of the junction unmatched. CDR3 length equals 14 residues. The CDR3 coding sequence is TGCAGCGTTGAAGATAGGGCAGGGGGAGATGAGCAGTTCTTC. This translates into CSVEDRAGGDEQFF.

V gene TRBV9 combines with J gene TRBJ2-1; 7 bases map to TRBD2. J was trimmed by 3 bases and V by 3 bases; bases with no gene match: 9. Germline values: CDR1 SGDLS, CDR2 YYNGEE. This CDR3 has 16 amino acids. The chain's CDR3 is CASSALSGTNYNEQFF. CDR3 in DNA: TGTGCCAGCAGCGCCCTATCCGGGACTAACTACAATGAGCAGTTCTTC.